Only one count was recorded for the clone carrying this T cell receptor (beta chain). The sample belongs to a study of blood T cell repertoires in COVID-19. Study information: COVID-19 samples from acute and convalescent phases originated in the United States, Italy and Spain.

In the authors' methods: Estimation of nucleated cell counts was performed using reference gene primer amplification. TCRdb's copy holds only in-frame clones and misses some; the assay was immunoSEQ multiplex PCR. V, J and clone size are those of that table, while D and trimming were read from the DNA. This sample has more than 300,000 clones, with 92% found just once. The CDR3 length is 16 residues. V lost 1 base, J lost 0 bases, and 5 bases stayed unmatched. Germline assignment: CDR1 KGHSH and CDR2 LQKENI. Each participant's cohort was designated according to participant-reported clinical history. The clonotype originates from a woman under 40 who had recovered from COVID-19. Sequenced input: PBMCs or T cells enriched from blood (not recorded which). This chain uses TRBV18 with TRBJ1-1; 7 nucleotides align to TRBD1. The CDR3 region is CASSPRNRGMNTEAFF. The CDR3 region has the DNA TGTGCCAGCTCACCACGGAACAGGGGTATGAACACTGAAGCTTTCTTT.